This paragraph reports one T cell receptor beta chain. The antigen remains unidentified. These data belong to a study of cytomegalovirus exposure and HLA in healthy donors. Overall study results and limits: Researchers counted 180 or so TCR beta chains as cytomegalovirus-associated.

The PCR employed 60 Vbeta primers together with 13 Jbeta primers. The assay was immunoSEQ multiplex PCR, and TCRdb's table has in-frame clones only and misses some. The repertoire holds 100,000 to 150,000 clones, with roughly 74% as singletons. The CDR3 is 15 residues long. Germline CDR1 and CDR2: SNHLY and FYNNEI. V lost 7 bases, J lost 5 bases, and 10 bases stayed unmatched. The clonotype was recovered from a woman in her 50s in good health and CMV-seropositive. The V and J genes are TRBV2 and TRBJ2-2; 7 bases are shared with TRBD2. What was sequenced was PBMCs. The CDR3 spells CASTISPLATGELFF. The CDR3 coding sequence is TGTGCCAGCACCATTTCCCCACTAGCGACCGGGGAGCTGTTTTTT.